This entry describes one T cell receptor beta chain. Trimming cost V 4 bases and J 3 bases; bases outside gene matches: 6. CDR3 length equals 15 residues. Germline CDR1 SQVTM, CDR2 ANQGSEA. The sample originates from a study of cytomegalovirus exposure and HLA in healthy donors. The PCR employed 60 Vbeta primers together with 13 Jbeta primers. The protocol was immunoSEQ multiplex PCR, while the TCRdb copy is restricted to in-frame clones and leaves out a portion. The sample's table shows 200,000 to 250,000 clones. The clonotype originates from a woman aged 25-40 years in good health and CMV-seropositive. The material sequenced was PBMCs. The J gene is TRBJ2-2, the V gene TRBV29-1, with TRBD1 matching over 9 bases. The CDR3 nucleotides read TGCAGCGTTGCCCGACAGGGGGTGGACACCGGGGAGCTGTTTTTT. It is translated as CSVARQGVDTGELFF.